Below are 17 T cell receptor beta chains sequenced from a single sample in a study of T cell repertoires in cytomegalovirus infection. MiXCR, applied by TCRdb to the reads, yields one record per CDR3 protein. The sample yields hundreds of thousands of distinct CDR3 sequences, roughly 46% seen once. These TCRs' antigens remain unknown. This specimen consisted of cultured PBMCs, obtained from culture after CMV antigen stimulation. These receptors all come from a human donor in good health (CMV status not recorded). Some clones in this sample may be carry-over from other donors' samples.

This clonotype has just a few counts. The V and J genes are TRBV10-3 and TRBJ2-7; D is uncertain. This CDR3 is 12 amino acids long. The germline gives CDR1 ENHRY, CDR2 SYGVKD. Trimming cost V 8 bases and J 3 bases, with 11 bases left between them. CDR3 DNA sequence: TGTGCCATCGGTCCCGATCACTACGAGCAGTACTTC. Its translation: CAIGPDHYEQYF.

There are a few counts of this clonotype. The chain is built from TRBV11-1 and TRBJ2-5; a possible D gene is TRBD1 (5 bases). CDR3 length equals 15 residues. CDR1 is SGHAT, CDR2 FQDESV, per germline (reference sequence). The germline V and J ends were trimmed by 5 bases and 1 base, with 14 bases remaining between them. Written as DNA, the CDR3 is TGTGCCAGCAGCGACAAGGGGAATAGCCAAGAGACCCAGTACTTC. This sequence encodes CASSDKGNSQETQYF. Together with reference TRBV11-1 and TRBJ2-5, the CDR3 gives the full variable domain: EAEVAQSPRYKITEKSQAVAFWCDPISGHATLYWYRQILGQGPELLVQFQDESVVDDSQLPKDRFSAERLKGVDSTLKIQPAELGDSAMYLCASSDKGNSQETQYFGPGTRLLVL.

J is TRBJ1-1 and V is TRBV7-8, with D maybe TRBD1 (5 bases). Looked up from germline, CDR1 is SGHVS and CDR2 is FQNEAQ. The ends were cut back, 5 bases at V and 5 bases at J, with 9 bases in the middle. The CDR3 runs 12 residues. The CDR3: CASSHRQTEAFF. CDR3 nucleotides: TGTGCCAGCAGCCACCGACAGACTGAAGCTTTCTTT.

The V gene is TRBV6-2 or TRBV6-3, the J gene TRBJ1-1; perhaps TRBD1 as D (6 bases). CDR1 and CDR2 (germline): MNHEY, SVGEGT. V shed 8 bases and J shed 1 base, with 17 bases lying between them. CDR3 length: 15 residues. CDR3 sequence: CASRDTRSENTEAFF. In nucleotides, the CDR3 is TGTGCCAGCCGGGACACCCGTTCGGAGAACACTGAAGCTTTCTTT.

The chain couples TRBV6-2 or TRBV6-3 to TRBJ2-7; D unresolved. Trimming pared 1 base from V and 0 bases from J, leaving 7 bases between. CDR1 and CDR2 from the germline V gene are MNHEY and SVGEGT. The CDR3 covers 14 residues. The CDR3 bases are TGTGCCAGCAGTTACTTTGGGCCCTCCTACGAGCAGTACTTC. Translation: CASSYFGPSYEQYF.

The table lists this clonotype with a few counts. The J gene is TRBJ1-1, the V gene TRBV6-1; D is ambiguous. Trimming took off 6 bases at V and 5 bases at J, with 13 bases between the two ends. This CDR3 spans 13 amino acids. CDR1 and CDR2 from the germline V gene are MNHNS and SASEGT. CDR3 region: CASRTGQSTEAFF. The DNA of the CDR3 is TGTGCCAGCAGGACGGGCCAGTCGACTGAAGCTTTCTTT.

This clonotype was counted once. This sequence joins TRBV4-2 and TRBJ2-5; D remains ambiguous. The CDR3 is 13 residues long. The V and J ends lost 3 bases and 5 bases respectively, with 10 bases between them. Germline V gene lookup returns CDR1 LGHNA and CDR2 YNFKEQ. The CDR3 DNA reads TGTGCCAGCAGCCACCAGTCCGTGGAGACCCAGTACTTC. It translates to CASSHQSVETQYF.

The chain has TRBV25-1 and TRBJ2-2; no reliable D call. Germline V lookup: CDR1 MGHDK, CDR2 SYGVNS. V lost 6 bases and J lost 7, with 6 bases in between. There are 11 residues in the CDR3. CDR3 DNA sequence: TGTGCCAGCAGGACTGTCGGGGAGCTGTTTTTT. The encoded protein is CASRTVGELFF.

The DNA for the CDR3 is TGTGCCAGCAGTCAGATCACGTTCTTTCCTAGCACAGATACGCAGTATTTT. Protein sequence: CASSQITFFPSTDTQYF. V gene TRBV2 combines with J gene TRBJ2-3; D unclear. Germline V lookup: CDR1 SNHLY, CDR2 FYNNEI. V lost 5 bases and J lost 0, with 18 bases in between. The CDR3 is 17 residues long. The full variable domain, its missing parts supplied by reference TRBV2 and TRBJ2-3, is EPEVTQTPSHQVTQMGQEVILRCVPISNHLYFYWYRQILGQKVEFLVSFYNNEISEKSEIFDDQFSVERPDGSNFTLKIRSTKLEDSAMYFCASSQITFFPSTDTQYFGPGTRLTVL.

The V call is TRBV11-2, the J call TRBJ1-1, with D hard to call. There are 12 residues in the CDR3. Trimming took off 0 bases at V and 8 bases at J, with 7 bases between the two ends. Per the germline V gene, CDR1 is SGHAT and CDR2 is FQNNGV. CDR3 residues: CASSLDVGEAFF. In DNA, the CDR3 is TGTGCCAGCAGCTTAGATGTTGGGGAAGCTTTCTTT. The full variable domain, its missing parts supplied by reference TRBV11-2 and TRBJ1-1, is EAGVAQSPRYKIIEKRQSVAFWCNPISGHATLYWYQQILGQGPKLLIQFQNNGVVDDSQLPKDRFSAERLKGVDSTLKIQPAKLEDSAVYLCASSLDVGEAFFGQGTRLTVV.

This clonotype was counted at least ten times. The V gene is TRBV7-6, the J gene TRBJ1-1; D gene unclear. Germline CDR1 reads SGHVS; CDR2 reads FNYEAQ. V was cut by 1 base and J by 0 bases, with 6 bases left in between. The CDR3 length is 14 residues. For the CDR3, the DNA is TGTGCCAGCAGCTTAGGCGGATTGAACACTGAAGCTTTCTTT. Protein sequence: CASSLGGLNTEAFF.

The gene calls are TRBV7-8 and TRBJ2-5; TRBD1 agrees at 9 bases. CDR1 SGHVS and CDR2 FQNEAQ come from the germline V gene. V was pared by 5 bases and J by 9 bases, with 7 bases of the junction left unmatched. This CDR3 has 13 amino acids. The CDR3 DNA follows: TGTGCCAGCAGCAACAGGGGGCGCGGTTCCCAGTACTTC. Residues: CASSNRGRGSQYF.

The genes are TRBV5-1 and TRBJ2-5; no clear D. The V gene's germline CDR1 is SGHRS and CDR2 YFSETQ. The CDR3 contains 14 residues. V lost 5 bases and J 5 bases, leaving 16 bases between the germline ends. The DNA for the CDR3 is TGCGCCAGCAGTGTACAGTCGGGTGAGGAGACCCAGTACTTC. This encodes CASSVQSGEETQYF.

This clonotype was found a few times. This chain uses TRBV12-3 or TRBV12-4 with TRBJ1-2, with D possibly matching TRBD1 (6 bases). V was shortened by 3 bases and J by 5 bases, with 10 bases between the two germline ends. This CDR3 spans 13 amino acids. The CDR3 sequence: CASSLGTQYGYTF. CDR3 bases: TGTGCCAGCAGTTTGGGGACACAGTATGGCTACACCTTC.

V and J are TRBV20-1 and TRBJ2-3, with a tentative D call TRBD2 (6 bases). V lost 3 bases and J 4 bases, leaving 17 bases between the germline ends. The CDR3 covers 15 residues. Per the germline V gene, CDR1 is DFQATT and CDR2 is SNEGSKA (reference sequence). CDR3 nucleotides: TGCAGTGCTAGGTCGGTCGGGCGGGGCCCAGATACGCAGTATTTT. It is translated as CSARSVGRGPDTQYF.

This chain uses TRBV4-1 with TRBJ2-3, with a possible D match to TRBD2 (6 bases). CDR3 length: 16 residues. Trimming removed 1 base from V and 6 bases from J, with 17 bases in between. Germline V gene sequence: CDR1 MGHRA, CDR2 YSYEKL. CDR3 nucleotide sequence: TGCGCCAGCAGCCAAGCCGGGACTCGCACGGGGGATACGCAGTATTTT. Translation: CASSQAGTRTGDTQYF.

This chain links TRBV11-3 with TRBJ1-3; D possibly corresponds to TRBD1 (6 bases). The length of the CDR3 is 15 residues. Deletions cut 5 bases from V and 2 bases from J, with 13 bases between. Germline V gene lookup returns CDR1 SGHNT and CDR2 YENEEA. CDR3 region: CASSPHREPGNTIYF. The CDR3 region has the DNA TGTGCCAGCAGCCCTCACAGGGAGCCTGGAAACACCATATATTTT.